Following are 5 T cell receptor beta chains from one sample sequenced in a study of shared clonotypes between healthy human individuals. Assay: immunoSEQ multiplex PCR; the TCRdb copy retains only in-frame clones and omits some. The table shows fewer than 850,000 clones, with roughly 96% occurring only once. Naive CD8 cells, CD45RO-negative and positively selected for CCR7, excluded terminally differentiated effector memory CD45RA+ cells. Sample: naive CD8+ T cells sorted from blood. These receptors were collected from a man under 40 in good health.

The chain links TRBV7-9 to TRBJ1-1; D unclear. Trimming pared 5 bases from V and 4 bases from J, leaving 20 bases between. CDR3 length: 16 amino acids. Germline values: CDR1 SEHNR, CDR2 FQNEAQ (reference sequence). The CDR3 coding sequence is TGTGCCAGCAGCCCAGGAGGGCCCGACACGAGCACTGAAGCTTTCTTT. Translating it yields CASSPGGPDTSTEAFF.

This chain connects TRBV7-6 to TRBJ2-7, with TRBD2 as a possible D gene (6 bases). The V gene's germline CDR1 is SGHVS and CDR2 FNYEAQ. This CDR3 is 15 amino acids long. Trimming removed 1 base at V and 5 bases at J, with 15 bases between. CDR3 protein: CASSLEAGSSDEQYF. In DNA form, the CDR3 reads TGTGCCAGCAGCTTAGAGGCGGGGTCTAGCGACGAGCAGTACTTC.

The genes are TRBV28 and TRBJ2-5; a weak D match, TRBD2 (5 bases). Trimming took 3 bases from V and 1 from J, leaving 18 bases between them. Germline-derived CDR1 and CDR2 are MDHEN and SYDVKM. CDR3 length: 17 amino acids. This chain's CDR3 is CASSFRFVGGLQETQYF. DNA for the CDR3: TGTGCCAGCAGTTTTCGGTTTGTTGGCGGACTCCAAGAGACCCAGTACTTC.

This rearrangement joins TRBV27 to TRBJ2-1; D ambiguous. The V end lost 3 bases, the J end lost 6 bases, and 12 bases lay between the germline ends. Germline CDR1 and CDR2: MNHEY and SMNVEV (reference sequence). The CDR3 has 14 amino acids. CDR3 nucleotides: TGTGCCAGCAGTTTTATTAAGGTAGGCAATGAGCAGTTCTTC. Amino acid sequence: CASSFIKVGNEQFF.

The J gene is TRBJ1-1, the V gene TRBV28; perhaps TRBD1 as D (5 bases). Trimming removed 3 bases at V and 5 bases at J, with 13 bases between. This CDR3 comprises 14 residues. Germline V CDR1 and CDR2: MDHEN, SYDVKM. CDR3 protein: CASSFPGTATEAFF. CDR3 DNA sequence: TGTGCCAGCAGTTTCCCAGGGACGGCGACTGAAGCTTTCTTT. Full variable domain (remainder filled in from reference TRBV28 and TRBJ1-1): DVKVTQSSRYLVKRTGEKVFLECVQDMDHENMFWYRQDPGLGLRLIYFSYDVKMKEKGDIPEGYSVSREKKERFSLILESASTNQTSMYLCASSFPGTATEAFFGQGTRLTVV.